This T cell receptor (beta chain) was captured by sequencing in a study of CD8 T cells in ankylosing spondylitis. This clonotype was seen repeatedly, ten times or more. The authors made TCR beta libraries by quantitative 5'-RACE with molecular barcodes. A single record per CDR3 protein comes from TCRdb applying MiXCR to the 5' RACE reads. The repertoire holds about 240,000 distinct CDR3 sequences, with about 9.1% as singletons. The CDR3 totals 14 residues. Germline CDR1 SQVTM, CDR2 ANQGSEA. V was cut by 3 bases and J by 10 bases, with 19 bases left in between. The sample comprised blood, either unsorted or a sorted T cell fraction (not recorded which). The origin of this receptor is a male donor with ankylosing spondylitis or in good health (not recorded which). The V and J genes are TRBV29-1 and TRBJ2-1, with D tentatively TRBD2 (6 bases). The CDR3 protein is CSVDGAKAGREQFF. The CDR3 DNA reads TGCAGCGTTGACGGGGCGAAGGCGGGAAGGGAGCAGTTCTTC.